The T cell receptor beta chain under discussion was sequenced for a study of vaccination effects on CD4 cells after COVID-19. In the case of this clone: Its specificity is unknown.

This table comes from immunoSEQ multiplex PCR, and its TCRdb copy is limited to in-frame clones, with some not included. This table holds around 30,000 clones, about 76% found once. Viral peptide pool expansion of antigen-specific CD4+ T cells preceded sequencing in the ViraFEST assay. Cells that had been cultured for roughly ten days were the source of isolated CD4+ T cells. SARS-CoV-2 infected the person between March and December 2020, as confirmed by PCR. The sequence was collected from a human donor who had a prior SARS-CoV-2 infection. Sequenced material: CD4+ T cells from PBMCs cultured with HCoV-NL63 spike peptides, taken before COVID-19 vaccination.

Here the CDR3 reads CASSPIDRVEQYF. The DNA of the CDR3 is TGTGCCAGCTCTCCCATCGACAGGGTCGAGCAGTACTTC. The genes are TRBV18 and TRBJ2-7, with 7 bases identical to TRBD1. The CDR3 runs to 13 residues. The germline V gene has CDR1 KGHSH and CDR2 LQKENI. The V and J ends lost 6 bases and 6 bases, in that order; junction bases with no gene match: 8.